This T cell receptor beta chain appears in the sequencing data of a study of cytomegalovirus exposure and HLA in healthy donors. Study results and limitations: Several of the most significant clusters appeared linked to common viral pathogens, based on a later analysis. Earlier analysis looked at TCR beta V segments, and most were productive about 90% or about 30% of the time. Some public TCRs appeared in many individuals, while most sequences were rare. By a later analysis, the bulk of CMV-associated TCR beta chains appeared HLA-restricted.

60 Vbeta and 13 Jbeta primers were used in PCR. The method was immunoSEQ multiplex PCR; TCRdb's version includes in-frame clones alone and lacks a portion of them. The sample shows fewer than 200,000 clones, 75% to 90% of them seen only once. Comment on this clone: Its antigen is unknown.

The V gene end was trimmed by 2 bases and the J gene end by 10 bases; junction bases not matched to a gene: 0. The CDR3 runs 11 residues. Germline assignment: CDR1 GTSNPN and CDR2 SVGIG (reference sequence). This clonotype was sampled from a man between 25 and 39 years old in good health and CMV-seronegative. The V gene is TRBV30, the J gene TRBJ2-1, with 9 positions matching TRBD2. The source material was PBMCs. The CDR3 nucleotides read TGTGCCTGGAGTAGCGGGGGGGAGCAGTTCTTC. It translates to CAWSSGGEQFF.